This T cell receptor beta chain was profiled in a study of early T cells in non-severe SARS-CoV-2 infection. TCRdb analysed the 5' RACE reads with MiXCR anew, one entry per CDR3 protein. Of tens of thousands of distinct CDR3 sequences listed, roughly 9.5% are singletons. This clonotype turned up a few times. Germline CDR1 reads ENHRY; CDR2 reads SYGVKD. CDR3 length: 14 amino acids. V lost 6 bases, J lost 5 bases, and 8 bases stayed unmatched. The receptor comes from an adult who was a healthcare worker with PCR-confirmed SARS-CoV-2 infection or an uninfected control (not recorded which). This chain links TRBV10-3 with TRBJ1-1; 8 bases map to TRBD1. The sequenced material came from whole blood. The CDR3 region has the DNA TGTGCCATCAGCGCAGACAGGGGAGGAACTGAAGCTTTCTTT. This gives the protein CAISADRGGTEAFF.